This is a list of T cell receptor beta chains from one sample in a study of shared clonotypes between healthy human individuals. Measured with immunoSEQ multiplex PCR; TCRdb has only the in-frame clones, and not every one. Among over a million clones listed, about four fifths were seen once. Sequencing was done on a sample of memory CD4+ T cells from PBMCs. These receptor sequences come from a man between 18 and 29 years old in good health. Some clones in this sample may be carry-over from other donors' samples. CDR3s leave out the opening cysteine and the closing phenylalanine or tryptophan. The listing skips clone size in some rows; elsewhere it reads once, few, many or a size class.

v_call: TRBV2; j_call: TRBJ1-1; clone_size: NA; cdr3_aa: ASSNDRGNTEAF
v_call: TRBV7-2; j_call: TRBJ2-2; clone_size: NA; cdr3_aa: ASSEHRGPGELF
v_call: TRBV2; j_call: TRBJ1-3; clone_size: NA; cdr3_aa: ASKPDRDSGNTIY
v_call: TRBV5-5; j_call: TRBJ1-2; clone_size: NA; cdr3_aa: ASSPSGGSIYGYT
v_call: TRBV6-1; j_call: TRBJ1-4; clone_size: NA; cdr3_aa: ASRREKLF
v_call: TRBV5-1; j_call: TRBJ2-7; clone_size: NA; cdr3_aa: ASSRLAGADEQY
v_call: TRBV28; j_call: TRBJ2-6; clone_size: NA; cdr3_aa: ASSLVGLGANVLT
v_call: TRBV6-4; j_call: TRBJ1-2; clone_size: NA; cdr3_aa: ASKPGQCGYGHT
v_call: TRBV5-1; j_call: TRBJ2-2; clone_size: NA; cdr3_aa: ASSLAMTGVVTGELF
v_call: TRBV5-4; j_call: TRBJ2-2; clone_size: few; cdr3_aa: ASRTGGASGELF
v_call: TRBV9; j_call: TRBJ1-2; clone_size: NA; cdr3_aa: ASSVGATGSFNYGYT
v_call: TRBV7-2; j_call: TRBJ2-1; clone_size: NA; cdr3_aa: ASSLVHLAGVEQF
v_call: TRBV5-1; j_call: TRBJ2-2; clone_size: NA; cdr3_aa: ASSLAPSGTGELF
v_call: TRBV10-3; j_call: TRBJ2-1; clone_size: NA; cdr3_aa: AISESSGTNEQF
v_call: TRBV5-1; j_call: TRBJ2-7; clone_size: NA; cdr3_aa: ASSLGLVQAYEQY
v_call: TRBV30; j_call: TRBJ2-3; clone_size: NA; cdr3_aa: AWSGLGRGTDTQY
v_call: TRBV7-3; j_call: TRBJ2-2; clone_size: NA; cdr3_aa: ASSLTPGNTGELF
v_call: TRBV28; j_call: TRBJ1-3; clone_size: NA; cdr3_aa: ASSFGGYSGNTIY